The present entry profiles one T cell receptor beta chain with its context. Its antigen is unidentified. Losses at the gene ends were 2 bases for V and 5 bases for J; bases not matched to a gene: 7. The germline gives CDR1 SGDLS, CDR2 YYNGEE. The CDR3 is 16 amino acids. Depths of 1 in 200,000 to 1 in 1 million T cells were the sequencing target. Sequencing was performed with immunoSEQ multiplex PCR; in TCRdb, only in-frame clones are kept and a portion is missing. The data contain more than 200,000 clones, just under 80% of them singletons. This record comes from a study of cytotoxic CD8 clonotypes in ibrutinib-treated CLL. Study in general: Among the patients, ten to eleven presented as relapsed/refractory and about 15 as treatment-naive; 17 to 18 showed unmutated IGHV. Regarding the study as a whole: Clonality (at baseline) was higher than in age-matched healthy donors and tracked circulating CD8+ T-cell counts. Clonality was elevated at ibrutinib response and had returned toward baseline at progression.

The sample was PBMCs, taken after 12 months of ibrutinib treatment. The chain has TRBV9 and TRBJ2-2; 9 bases are shared with TRBD1. The TCR sequence derives from a human donor with chronic lymphocytic leukemia. The CDR3 bases are TGTGCCAGCAGCGTTTTGGGACAGGGATTAACCGGGGAGCTGTTTTTT. Protein sequence: CASSVLGQGLTGELFF.